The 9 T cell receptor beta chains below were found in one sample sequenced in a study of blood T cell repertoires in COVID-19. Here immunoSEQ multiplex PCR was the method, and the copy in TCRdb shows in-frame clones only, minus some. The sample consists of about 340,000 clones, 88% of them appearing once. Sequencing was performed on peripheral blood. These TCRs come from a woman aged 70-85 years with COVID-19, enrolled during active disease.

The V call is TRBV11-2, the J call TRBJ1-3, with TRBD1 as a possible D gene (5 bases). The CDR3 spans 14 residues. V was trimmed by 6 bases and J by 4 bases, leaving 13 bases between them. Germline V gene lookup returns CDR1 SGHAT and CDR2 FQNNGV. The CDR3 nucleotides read TGTGCCAGCAGTCTAGGGGTGTCGGGAAACACCATATATTTT. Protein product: CASSLGVSGNTIYF.

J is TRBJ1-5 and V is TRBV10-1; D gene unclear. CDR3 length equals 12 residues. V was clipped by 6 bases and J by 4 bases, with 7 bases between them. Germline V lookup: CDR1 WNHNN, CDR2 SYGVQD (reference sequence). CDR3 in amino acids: CASSVLNQPQHF. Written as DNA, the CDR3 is TGCGCCAGCAGCGTACTTAATCAGCCCCAGCATTTT.

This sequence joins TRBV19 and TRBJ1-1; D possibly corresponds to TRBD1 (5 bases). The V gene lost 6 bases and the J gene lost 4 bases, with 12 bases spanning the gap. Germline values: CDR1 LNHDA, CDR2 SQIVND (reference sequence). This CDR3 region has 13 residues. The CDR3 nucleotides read TGTGCCAGTAGAGCGACAGTCCTCACTGAAGCTTTCTTT. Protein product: CASRATVLTEAFF.

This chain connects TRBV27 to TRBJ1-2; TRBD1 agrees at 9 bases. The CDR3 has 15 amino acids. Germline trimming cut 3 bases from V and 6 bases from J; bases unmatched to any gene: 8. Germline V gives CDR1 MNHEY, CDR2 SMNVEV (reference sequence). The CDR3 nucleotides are TGTGCCAGCAGTTTCTGGGGACAGGGTGGCGATGGCTACACCTTC. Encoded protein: CASSFWGQGGDGYTF.

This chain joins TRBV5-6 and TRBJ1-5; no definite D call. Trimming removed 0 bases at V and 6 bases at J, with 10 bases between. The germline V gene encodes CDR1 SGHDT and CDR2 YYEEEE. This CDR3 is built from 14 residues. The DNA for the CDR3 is TGTGCCAGCAGCTTGGACCCGTCGGGTCAGCCCCAGCATTTT. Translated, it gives CASSLDPSGQPQHF. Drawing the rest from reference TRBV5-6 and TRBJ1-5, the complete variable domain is DAGVTQSPTHLIKTRGQQVTLRCSPKSGHDTVSWYQQALGQGPQFIFQYYEEEERQRGNFPDRFSGHQFPNYSSELNVNALLLGDSALYLCASSLDPSGQPQHFGDGTRLSIL.

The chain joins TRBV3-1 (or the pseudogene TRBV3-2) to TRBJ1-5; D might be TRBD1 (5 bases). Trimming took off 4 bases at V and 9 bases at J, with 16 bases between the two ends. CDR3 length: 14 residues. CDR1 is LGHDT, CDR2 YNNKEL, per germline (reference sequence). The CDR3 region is CASSPDTASLPQHF. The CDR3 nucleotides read TGTGCCAGCAGCCCGGACACAGCGAGTTTGCCCCAGCATTTT.

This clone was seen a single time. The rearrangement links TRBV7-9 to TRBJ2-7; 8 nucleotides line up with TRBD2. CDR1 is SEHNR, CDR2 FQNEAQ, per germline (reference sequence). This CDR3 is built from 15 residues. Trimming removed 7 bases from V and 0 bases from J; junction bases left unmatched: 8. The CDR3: CASTLLAGSSYEQYF. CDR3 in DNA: TGTGCCAGCACCCTTTTAGCGGGGAGCTCCTACGAGCAGTACTTC.

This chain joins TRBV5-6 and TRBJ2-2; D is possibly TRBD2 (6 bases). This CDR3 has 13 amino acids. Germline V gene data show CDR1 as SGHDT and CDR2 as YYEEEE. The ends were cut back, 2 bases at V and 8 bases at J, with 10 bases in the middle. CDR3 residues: CASSFWGGGELFF. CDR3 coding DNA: TGTGCCAGCAGCTTTTGGGGAGGTGGGGAGCTGTTTTTT.

CDR3 nucleotide sequence: TGTGCCAGCTCACCAGGGGGGGCGAAGAACACTGAAGCTTTCTTT. Protein sequence: CASSPGGAKNTEAFF. This chain connects TRBV18 to TRBJ1-1; the D gene is possibly TRBD1 (6 bases). The ends were cut back, 2 bases at V and 1 base at J, with 11 bases in the middle. Germline V CDR1 and CDR2: KGHSH, LQKENI. The CDR3 length is 15 residues. Combining the CDR3 with reference TRBV18 and TRBJ1-1 gives the whole variable domain NAGVMQNPRHLVRRRGQEARLRCSPMKGHSHVYWYRQLPEEGLKFMVYLQKENIIDESGMPKERFSAEFPKEGPSILRIQQVVRGDSAAYFCASSPGGAKNTEAFFGQGTRLTVV.